Below are 9 T cell receptor beta chains sequenced from a single sample in a study of T cell responses to AZD1222 COVID-19 vaccine. The repertoire was sequenced with immunoSEQ multiplex PCR; TCRdb's copy has only in-frame clones and lacks some. This sample has about 130,000 clones, with approximately 91% found just once. The starting material was peripheral blood, obtained 28 days after the second AZD1222 dose. These receptors all stem from an adult who received the AZD1222 COVID-19 vaccine.

The chain carries TRBV5-1 and TRBJ2-3, with 9 bases that match TRBD1. Germline V gene data show CDR1 as SGHRS and CDR2 as YFSETQ. The CDR3 length is 15 residues. V lost 6 bases to trimming and J lost 0 bases; unmatched junction nucleotides: 5. CDR3 in DNA: TGCGCCAGCATGATAGGGACAGGGAGCACAGATACGCAGTATTTT. Translation: CASMIGTGSTDTQYF.

The V gene is TRBV7-9, the J gene TRBJ1-2; D may be TRBD1 (6 bases). The CDR3 is 14 amino acids. Trimming shortened V by 5 bases and J by 4 bases, and 14 bases separated the two germline ends. CDR1 and CDR2 (germline): SEHNR, FQNEAQ (reference sequence). CDR3 protein: CASSPVGGAYGYTF. The CDR3 DNA is TGTGCCAGCAGCCCCGTGGGGGGGGCCTATGGCTACACCTTC.

The chain has TRBV27 and TRBJ2-4, with 8 positions matching TRBD1. Trimming cost V 4 bases and J 11 bases; bases outside gene matches: 16. Germline V gene data show CDR1 as MNHEY and CDR2 as SMNVEV (reference sequence). The CDR3 runs 16 residues. Here the CDR3 reads CASSSDRARITTLQYF. Written as DNA, the CDR3 is TGTGCCAGCAGTTCGGACAGGGCCAGGATTACAACCCTTCAGTACTTC.

The CDR3 sequence is CASSPLAGGPGDTQYF. CDR3 nucleotide sequence: TGTGCCAGCAGCCCCCTGGCGGGGGGGCCGGGAGATACGCAGTATTTT. This chain connects TRBV7-3 to TRBJ2-3; 9 nucleotides line up with TRBD2. Germline values: CDR1 SGHTA, CDR2 FQGTGA. This CDR3 has 16 amino acids. Unmatched junction bases numbered 11, after V lost 5 bases and J lost 5 bases.

The genes are TRBV11-2 and TRBJ1-2; D gene ambiguous. This CDR3 is 12 amino acids long. Germline V CDR1 and CDR2: SGHAT, FQNNGV. V was clipped by 5 bases and J by 1 base, with 5 bases between them. The CDR3 is CASSPDNYGYTF. DNA for the CDR3: TGTGCCAGCAGCCCTGATAACTATGGCTACACCTTC.

The rearrangement links TRBV18 to TRBJ2-1; 10 bases align to TRBD2. The CDR3 loop spans 16 amino acids. With 3 bases clipped from V and 8 bases from J, the junction kept 10 bases outside the gene matches. Germline CDR1 and CDR2: KGHSH and LQKENI. The CDR3 DNA is TGTGCCAGCTCACCCCAGGAGCGGGGGGGCGTGGATGAGCAGTTCTTC. Amino acids: CASSPQERGGVDEQFF.

This clone showed up just a few times. This chain connects TRBV18 to TRBJ2-7; D is uncertain. Trimming shortened V by 5 bases and J by 4 bases, and 12 bases separated the two germline ends. Germline lookup yields CDR1 KGHSH and CDR2 LQKENI. The CDR3 covers 13 residues. CDR3 in DNA: TGTGCCAGCTCAACGAGCCAAGAATACGAGCAGTACTTC. It is translated as CASSTSQEYEQYF.

The V call is TRBV7-3, the J call TRBJ1-1; D is unresolved. This CDR3 is built from 14 residues. Germline V gives CDR1 SGHTA, CDR2 FQGTGA. Trimming took 3 bases from V and 1 from J, leaving 9 bases between them. CDR3 bases: TGTGCCAGCAGCTTTAGCATTACGAACACTGAAGCTTTCTTT. This gives the protein CASSFSITNTEAFF. The full variable domain, with the rest looked up from reference TRBV7-3 and TRBJ1-1, is GAGVSQTPSNKVTEKGKYVELRCDPISGHTALYWYRQSLGQGPEFLIYFQGTGAADDSGLPNDRFFAVRPEGSVSTLKIQRTERGDSAVYLCASSFSITNTEAFFGQGTRLTVV.

The V and J genes are TRBV2 and TRBJ1-2, with no clear D. The CDR3 runs 15 residues. Germline CDR1 SNHLY, CDR2 FYNNEI. The germline V and J ends were trimmed by 6 bases and 6 bases, with 20 bases remaining between them. The CDR3 reads CASSTGIGPGHGYTF. In DNA form, the CDR3 reads TGTGCCAGCAGCACGGGCATCGGACCCGGGCATGGCTACACCTTC.